One sample yielded the 29 T cell receptor beta chains listed below, sequenced in a study of blood T cell repertoires in COVID-19. Clones were sequenced by immunoSEQ multiplex PCR, and TCRdb holds only the in-frame ones, with some missing. The table has 280,000 or so clones, around nine tenths seen once. Sequences were obtained from PBMCs or T cells enriched from blood (not recorded which). The receptors come from a woman aged 40 to 50 who had recovered from COVID-19.

The chain links TRBV19 to TRBJ1-1; 7 bases line up with TRBD1. In germline, CDR1 is LNHDA, CDR2 SQIVND (reference sequence). This CDR3 spans 15 amino acids. Germline trimming cut 7 bases from V and 0 bases from J; bases unmatched to any gene: 8. CDR3 in DNA: TGTGCCAGTACCGAGGGGGCGAGATTGAACACTGAAGCTTTCTTT. As protein: CASTEGARLNTEAFF.

This CDR3 reads CASSSPGTGWNNEQFF. The CDR3 coding sequence is TGTGCCAGCAGCTCCCCCGGGACAGGGTGGAACAATGAGCAGTTCTTC. V and J are TRBV7-2 and TRBJ2-1, with 9 bases matching TRBD1. The CDR3 is 16 residues long. Trimming took 4 bases from V and 5 from J; bases not matched to a gene: 9. Germline CDR1 is SGHTA and CDR2 is FQGNSA.

The chain couples TRBV9 to TRBJ2-3; 9 bases line up with TRBD2. With V trimmed by 7 bases and J by 3 bases, 6 bases remained unmatched. The CDR3 contains 14 residues. Germline V gene lookup returns CDR1 SGDLS and CDR2 YYNGEE. In nucleotides, the CDR3 is TGTGCCAGCGGTAGCGGGAGCCGAACAGATACGCAGTATTTT. It specifies CASGSGSRTDTQYF.

This clone has a single count. The chain combines TRBV7-6 with TRBJ1-4, with D possibly being TRBD1 (5 bases). Germline V gene data show CDR1 as SGHVS and CDR2 as FNYEAQ. Trimming stripped 5 bases from V and 3 bases from J, with 16 bases between. CDR3 length: 16 amino acids. CDR3 sequence: CASSPSTVSANEKLFF. The CDR3 nucleotides are TGTGCCAGCAGCCCATCGACAGTTTCAGCTAATGAAAAACTGTTTTTT.

The chain employs TRBV28 and TRBJ2-5, with 12 bases fitting TRBD1. Germline V CDR1 and CDR2: MDHEN, SYDVKM. The CDR3 sequence is 16 residues long. J gave up 5 bases and V 8 bases, and 12 bases lay outside the gene matches. The CDR3 nucleotides read TGTGCCAGCCTCCGTGGAGGGACAGGGGGCGCGGAGACCCAGTACTTC. Translating it yields CASLRGGTGGAETQYF.

The rearrangement uses TRBV27 and TRBJ2-3; 11 nucleotides agree with TRBD2. CDR1 and CDR2 from the germline V gene are MNHEY and SMNVEV (reference sequence). V was clipped by 4 bases and J by 4 bases; unmatched bases: 10. The CDR3 runs 17 residues. In DNA form, the CDR3 reads TGTGCCAGCAGTTCACCCGGACTAGCGGGCCGGCCAGATACGCAGTATTTT. Translated, it gives CASSSPGLAGRPDTQYF.

This chain connects TRBV28 to TRBJ2-5; TRBD2 matches at 11 bases. CDR1 is MDHEN and CDR2 is SYDVKM in the germline V gene. The CDR3 covers 17 residues. The J segment lost 6 bases and the V segment lost 2 bases, leaving 11 bases of the junction unmatched. DNA of the CDR3: TGTGCCAGCAGTTTAAATCTACTAGCGGGAGAATCGCAGACCCAGTACTTC. Its translation is CASSLNLLAGESQTQYF.

The rearrangement uses TRBV28 and TRBJ2-1; the match to TRBD2 covers 14 bases. The V gene end was trimmed by 6 bases and the J gene end by 9 bases; junction bases not matched to a gene: 7. CDR1 MDHEN and CDR2 SYDVKM come from the germline V gene. The CDR3 has 15 amino acids. The CDR3 DNA is TGTGCCAGCAGGCTACGGACTAGCGGGAGGATTGAGCAGTTCTTC. Protein: CASRLRTSGRIEQFF. Drawing the rest from reference TRBV28 and TRBJ2-1, the complete variable domain is DVKVTQSSRYLVKRTGEKVFLECVQDMDHENMFWYRQDPGLGLRLIYFSYDVKMKEKGDIPEGYSVSREKKERFSLILESASTNQTSMYLCASRLRTSGRIEQFFGPGTRLTVL.

The count of this clone is one. This chain connects TRBV21-1 to TRBJ1-1. TRBV21-1 is flagged as a pseudogene. CDR3 size: 17 residues. DNA of the CDR3: TGTGCCAGCAGCACAGTCCCTCCGCCCCGCGCGGACACTGAAGCTTTCTTT. The encoded protein is CASSTVPPPRADTEAFF.

The chain couples TRBV27 to TRBJ2-2; D not certain. The CDR3 covers 15 residues. Germline V gene sequence: CDR1 MNHEY, CDR2 SMNVEV (reference sequence). V gave up 0 bases and J gave up 5 bases, with 10 bases separating them. The CDR3: CASSLSPVRTGELFF. The CDR3 coding sequence is TGTGCCAGCAGTTTATCCCCGGTTCGGACCGGGGAGCTGTTTTTT.

J is TRBJ2-1 and V is TRBV7-9; TRBD2 matches 13 bases. The germline V gene encodes CDR1 SEHNR and CDR2 FQNEAQ (reference sequence). This CDR3 is built from 17 residues. The V and J ends lost 1 base and 7 bases, in that order; junction bases with no gene match: 7. CDR3 residues: CASSLVWTSGSRNEQFF. In nucleotides, the CDR3 is TGTGCCAGCAGCTTAGTCTGGACTAGCGGGAGTAGGAATGAGCAGTTCTTC.

This chain links TRBV27 with TRBJ2-7, with a weak D call TRBD2 (6 bases). Trimming stripped 3 bases from V and 0 bases from J, with 21 bases between. CDR1 and CDR2 (germline): MNHEY, SMNVEV (reference sequence). CDR3 size: 18 residues. CDR3 region: CASSFFPRGEKSSYEQYF. The CDR3 DNA is TGTGCCAGCAGTTTTTTCCCCCGCGGGGAGAAGAGCTCCTACGAGCAGTACTTC.

V and J are TRBV6-6 and TRBJ1-6, with 9 positions matching TRBD1. CDR1 is MNHNY and CDR2 is SVGAGI in the germline V gene (reference sequence). Losses at the gene ends were 2 bases for V and 7 bases for J; bases not matched to a gene: 6. The CDR3 loop spans 16 amino acids. This chain's CDR3 is CASSYPPGQGNSPLHF. The CDR3 nucleotides are TGTGCCAGCAGTTACCCCCCGGGACAGGGAAATTCACCCCTCCACTTT.

This chain links TRBV4-1 with TRBJ1-4; unclear D gene. Germline CDR1 reads MGHRA; CDR2 reads YSYEKL. V shed 1 base and J shed 5 bases, with 11 bases lying between them. The CDR3 contains 15 residues. The CDR3 DNA is TGCGCCAGCAGCCAAGGTCGGCAGCGGAATGAAAAACTGTTTTTT. Its protein product is CASSQGRQRNEKLFF.

This clone was seen a single time. The J gene is TRBJ1-4, the V gene TRBV4-3; 12 nucleotides align to TRBD1. V dropped 1 base and J dropped 6; count of bases not matched to a gene: 18. The CDR3 extends over 21 amino acids. Germline V CDR1 and CDR2: LGHNA, YSLEER. The DNA for the CDR3 is TGCGCCAGCAGCCAAGTGCAGGGCTTTTGGGACAGGGGGCGCGGAGATGAAAAACTGTTTTTT. It is translated as CASSQVQGFWDRGRGDEKLFF.

The chain uses TRBV6-5 and TRBJ1-2; 8 nucleotides agree with TRBD1. Germline V gene sequence: CDR1 MNHEY, CDR2 SVGAGI. V lost 7 bases to trimming and J lost 0 bases; unmatched junction nucleotides: 7. The CDR3 contains 15 residues. The CDR3 is CASKTGAVANYGYTF. The CDR3 DNA follows: TGTGCCAGCAAGACAGGGGCGGTAGCTAACTATGGCTACACCTTC.

The chain is built from TRBV5-3 and TRBJ1-2; D may be TRBD1 (5 bases). TRBV5-3 is sorted into the ORF group, with uncertain function. Trimming took 3 bases from V and 4 from J, leaving 16 bases between them. This CDR3 is 15 amino acids long. The CDR3 DNA sequence: TGTGCCAGAAGCTATGGGGCCAGGGCCCCCTATGGCTACACCTTC. This sequence encodes CARSYGARAPYGYTF.

V and J are TRBV25-1 and TRBJ1-1, with TRBD1 identical over 9 bases. The CDR3 is 14 residues long. The V segment lost 8 bases and the J segment 5 bases; nucleotides outside the gene matches: 9. CDR1 is MGHDK and CDR2 is SYGVNS in the germline V gene. CDR3 nucleotide sequence: TGTGCCAGCGGTTTGGGACAGGGATATACTGAAGCTTTCTTT. It translates to CASGLGQGYTEAFF.

The table lists this clone with a few counts. The chain links TRBV5-4 to TRBJ2-5; D is perhaps TRBD2 (5 bases). The germline V gene encodes CDR1 SGHNT and CDR2 YYREEE (reference sequence). This CDR3 is 14 amino acids long. The ends were cut back, 6 bases at V and 1 base at J, with 13 bases in the middle. DNA of the CDR3: TGTGCCAGCACCCGCTGGAGCGGCCAAGAGACCCAGTACTTC. Residues: CASTRWSGQETQYF.

The chain uses TRBV4-1 and TRBJ2-7; 12 nucleotides agree with TRBD2. V shed 4 bases and J 4 bases; nucleotides not matched to a gene: 5. The germline V gene has CDR1 MGHRA and CDR2 YSYEKL. CDR3 length: 15 residues. In DNA form, the CDR3 reads TGCGCCAGCAGCCCAGGGACTAGCGGGCAGTACGAGCAGTACTTC. It yields the protein CASSPGTSGQYEQYF.

This chain uses TRBV27 with TRBJ1-2, with 11 bases identical to TRBD1. Germline V gene data show CDR1 as MNHEY and CDR2 as SMNVEV (reference sequence). Germline trimming cut 1 base from V and 7 bases from J; bases unmatched to any gene: 5. The CDR3 is 15 residues long. The CDR3 here is CASSLFPDRGPGYTF. Written as DNA, the CDR3 is TGTGCCAGCAGTTTATTCCCGGACAGGGGGCCTGGCTACACCTTC.

This clone was seen a single time. Germline and junction disagree at one end, which may indicate a read error. The rearrangement links TRBV27 to TRBJ2-1; a weak D match, TRBD1 (6 bases). The CDR3 contains 16 residues. CDR1 and CDR2 (germline): MNHEY, SMNVEV (reference sequence). CDR3 protein: CASRLQGSSTINEQFF. The DNA of the CDR3 is TGTGCCAGCCGTTTGCAGGGGTCCTCTACAATCAATGAGCAGTTCTTC.

The rearrangement links TRBV5-4 to TRBJ2-1; the match to TRBD2 covers 7 bases. Germline V gene sequence: CDR1 SGHNT, CDR2 YYREEE (reference sequence). Germline trimming cut 5 bases from V and 9 bases from J; bases unmatched to any gene: 14. The CDR3 covers 15 residues. CDR3 DNA: TGTGCCAGCAGGGCGAGCGGGACGCCGCGGTCTGAGCAGTTCTTC. This translates into CASRASGTPRSEQFF.

The chain links TRBV18 to TRBJ2-7; TRBD2 agrees at 7 bases. Looked up from germline, CDR1 is KGHSH and CDR2 is LQKENI. Trimming at V came to 3 bases and at J to 0 bases, leaving 5 bases not matched to a gene. The CDR3 runs 15 residues. CDR3 region: CASSPLAESSYEQYF. The CDR3 nucleotides read TGTGCCAGCTCACCGCTAGCGGAGAGCTCCTACGAGCAGTACTTC.

This chain links TRBV6-5 with TRBJ2-7; 8 bases match TRBD2. The V segment lost 2 bases and the J segment 0 bases; nucleotides outside the gene matches: 6. Germline CDR1 reads MNHEY; CDR2 reads SVGAGI. CDR3 length: 16 residues. CDR3: CASSYGGGTSSYEQYF. In DNA, the CDR3 is TGTGCCAGCAGTTACGGGGGCGGGACTAGCTCCTACGAGCAGTACTTC.

J is TRBJ1-2 and V is TRBV7-3; weak D call: TRBD1 (6 bases). Germline CDR1 SGHTA, CDR2 FQGTGA. Trimming stripped 2 bases from V and 9 bases from J, with 13 bases between. The CDR3 is made up of 13 amino acids. CDR3 DNA sequence: TGTGCCAGCAGCTTATTTCAAGGGGGACGCTACACCTTC. The encoded protein is CASSLFQGGRYTF.

The chain uses TRBV7-9 and TRBJ1-2, with D tentatively TRBD1 (6 bases). The V end was cut by 0 bases, the J end by 8 bases, with 13 bases between. Germline loops: CDR1 SEHNR, CDR2 FQNEAQ (reference sequence). The CDR3 is 14 residues long. The CDR3 nucleotides read TGTGCCAGCAGCTTAGCTCAGGGGAGTGACGGCTACACCTTC. It codes for CASSLAQGSDGYTF.

The V and J genes are TRBV28 and TRBJ1-3; no firm D call. Germline V gene lookup returns CDR1 MDHEN and CDR2 SYDVKM. CDR3 size: 16 residues. The V and J ends lost 5 bases and 0 bases respectively, with 14 bases between them. CDR3 in DNA: TGTGCCAGCAGTCCCCATAGTGGAGGCTCTGGAAACACCATATATTTT. It is translated as CASSPHSGGSGNTIYF.

This chain joins TRBV30 and TRBJ2-7; 12 nucleotides align to TRBD1. Unmatched junction bases numbered 6, after V lost 0 bases and J lost 6 bases. The germline V gene has CDR1 GTSNPN and CDR2 SVGIG (reference sequence). This CDR3 has 15 amino acids. The CDR3 DNA follows: TGTGCCTGGAGTGTGGGGGACAGGGGGCGTGCCGAGCAGTACTTC. Translation: CAWSVGDRGRAEQYF. The entire variable domain, with the rest obtained from reference TRBV30 and TRBJ2-7, is as follows: SQTIHQWPATLVQPVGSPLSLECTVEGTSNPNLYWYRQAAGRGLQLLFYSVGIGQISSEVPQNLSASRPQDRQFILSSKKLLLSDSGFYLCAWSVGDRGRAEQYFGPGTRLTVT.